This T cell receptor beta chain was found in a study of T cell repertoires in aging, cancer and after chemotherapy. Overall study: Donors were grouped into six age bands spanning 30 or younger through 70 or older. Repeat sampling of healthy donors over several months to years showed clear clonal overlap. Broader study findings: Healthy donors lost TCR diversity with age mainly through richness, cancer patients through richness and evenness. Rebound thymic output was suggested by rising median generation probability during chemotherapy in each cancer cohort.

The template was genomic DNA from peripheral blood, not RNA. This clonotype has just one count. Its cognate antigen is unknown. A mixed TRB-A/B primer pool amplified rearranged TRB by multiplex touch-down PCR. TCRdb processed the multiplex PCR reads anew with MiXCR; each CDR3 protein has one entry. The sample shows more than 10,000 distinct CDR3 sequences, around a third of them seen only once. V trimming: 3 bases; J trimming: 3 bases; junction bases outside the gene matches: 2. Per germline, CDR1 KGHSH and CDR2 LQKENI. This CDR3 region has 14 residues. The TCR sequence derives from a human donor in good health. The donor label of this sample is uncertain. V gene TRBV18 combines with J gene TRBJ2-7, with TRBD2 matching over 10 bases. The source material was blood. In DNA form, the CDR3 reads TGTGCCAGCTCACCTTCTAGCGGGAGCTACGAGCAGTACTTC. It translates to CASSPSSGSYEQYF.